This is a list of T cell receptor beta chains from one sample in a study of CD8 T cells in Susac syndrome. MiXCR, run by TCRdb on the immunoSEQ multiplex PCR reads, gives a single entry per CDR3 protein. The sample has 160,000 or so distinct CDR3 sequences; approximately 92% are singletons. Sequenced input: CD4+ T cells from PBMCs. The receptors were sampled from a human donor in good health. CDR3s include the opening cysteine and the closing phenylalanine or tryptophan. A D gene is named only where the DNA matches it firmly. Some rows mark clone size as missing; the rest say once, few, many or name a class of expanded clone.

V,J,D,size,DNA,CDR3
TRBV12-5,TRBJ2-3,-,-,TGTGCTACCGGTTCGGGGGCCCCTCGCGATACGCAGTATTTT,CATGSGAPRDTQYF
TRBV29-1,TRBJ2-1,TRBD1,-,TGCAGCGTTGCCAGGGGGCGAGGGAATGAGCAGTTCTTC,CSVARGRGNEQFF
TRBV5-1,TRBJ2-5,-,-,TGCGCCAGCAGCTTTGGTGGGAGGATCGAGACCCAGTACTTC,CASSFGGRIETQYF
TRBV6-1,TRBJ2-2,TRBD1,-,TGTGCCAGCAGTCGCCCCGGGACAGGGGGCAGTACCGGGGAGCTGTTTTTT,CASSRPGTGGSTGELFF
TRBV3-1,TRBJ1-5,-,-,TGTGCCAGCAGCCCCAGGCATCTCTTCCCTGATGACCCCAATCAGCCCCAGCATTTT,CASSPRHLFPDDPNQPQHF
TRBV6-6,TRBJ1-1,-,-,TGTGCCAGCAGTTACGAGCGTGGCACTGAAGTTTTCTTT,CASSYERGTEVFF
TRBV23-1,TRBJ1-1,TRBD1,-,TGCGCCAGCAGTCCTCAGGGGGCACTGACTGAAGCTTTCTTT,CASSPQGALTEAFF
TRBV29-1,TRBJ2-7,-,-,TGCAGCGTTGAAGGAGGCCCCTACGAGCAGTACTTC,CSVEGGPYEQYF
TRBV3-1,TRBJ1-5,TRBD1,-,TGTGCCAGCAGCCAAGGTGTTGCAGGGGGGGGGAATCAGCCCCAGCATTTT,CASSQGVAGGGNQPQHF
TRBV23-1,TRBJ2-5,-,-,TGCGTCAGCAGTCACGCGGACCAAGAGACCCAGTACTTC,CVSSHADQETQYF
TRBV27,TRBJ2-7,-,-,TGTGCCAGCAGTTTTTTAACAGCTTCCTACGAGCAGTACTTC,CASSFLTASYEQYF
TRBV12-3/TRBV12-4,TRBJ1-5,TRBD1,-,TGTGCCAGCAGTTTCACAGGGGATCATCAGCCCCAGCATTTT,CASSFTGDHQPQHF
TRBV3-1,TRBJ1-1,-,-,TGTGCCAGCAGCCCCTCGGAAGGGACGGATGAAGCTTTCTTT,CASSPSEGTDEAFF
TRBV7-3,TRBJ2-1,-,-,TGTGCCAGCAGCAAGGGCGGGGCTTTTACCGGCAATGAGCAGTTCTTC,CASSKGGAFTGNEQFF
TRBV5-1,TRBJ2-5,-,-,TGCGCCAGTGGGCTTGGGGAGACCCAGTACTTC,CASGLGETQYF
TRBV29-1,TRBJ1-2,-,-,TGCAGCGCTCGGGGATTTCCTAACTATGGCTACACCTTC,CSARGFPNYGYTF
TRBV20-1,TRBJ1-2,-,-,TGCAGTGCTGACGGCTATGGCTACACCTTC,CSADGYGYTF
TRBV6-1,TRBJ2-2,-,-,TGTGCCAGCAGCTACGGCCCTCAGGCCGGGGAGCTGTTTTTT,CASSYGPQAGELFF
TRBV20-1,TRBJ2-5,-,few,TGCAGTGCTTCCCAAGAGACCCAGTACTTC,CSASQETQYF
TRBV20-1,TRBJ2-4,-,-,TGCAGTGCTCCGAATCAGCCGTTAGCCATTCAGTACTTC,CSAPNQPLAIQYF
TRBV11-1,TRBJ1-2,TRBD1,once,TGTGCCAGCAGCTTACTGGGACAGGGCCTGGATGGCTACACCTTC,CASSLLGQGLDGYTF
TRBV20-1,TRBJ1-1,-,-,TGCAGTGCCATCGGCTTAGGCCCGGCGACTGAAGCTTTCTTT,CSAIGLGPATEAFF
TRBV29-1,TRBJ1-3,-,-,TGCAGCGCCGCCGTTGGAAACACCATATATTTT,CSAAVGNTIYF
TRBV5-6,TRBJ2-5,TRBD2,-,TGTGCCAGCAGCCCTTTGCGGGGGGGAGAGACCCAGTACTTC,CASSPLRGGETQYF
TRBV6-1,TRBJ1-5,-,-,TGTGCCAGCAGTGCAGACGGCCCGAGGCCCCAGCATTTT,CASSADGPRPQHF
TRBV14,TRBJ2-1,TRBD1,-,TGTGCCAGCAGCCAAGATCGTGTGGGGCAGGGGGCAAATAATGAGCAGTTCTTC,CASSQDRVGQGANNEQFF
TRBV4-2,TRBJ1-4,-,-,TGTGCCAGCAGCCGGGGAGACTTTGCAACTAATGAAAAACTGTTTTTT,CASSRGDFATNEKLFF
TRBV5-1,TRBJ1-2,TRBD1,few,TGCGCCAGCAGCTTCGGACAGGGCGGGGGCTACACCTTC,CASSFGQGGGYTF
TRBV19,TRBJ1-5,-,once,TGTGCCAGTAGTATAGACTGGGATAGGGATCAGCCCCAGCATTTT,CASSIDWDRDQPQHF
TRBV12-3/TRBV12-4,TRBJ1-2,-,-,TGTGCCAGCAGTTTGGCGCGGGGAAGCTACACCTTC,CASSLARGSYTF
TRBV15,TRBJ2-3,-,-,TGTGCCACCAGCAGGGGGACAAGTCAAAGCACAGATACGCAGTATTTT,CATSRGTSQSTDTQYF
TRBV5-4,TRBJ2-5,-,-,TGTGCCAGCAGTCCCGACTTCGCGGTGTACCAAGAGACCCAGTACTTC,CASSPDFAVYQETQYF
TRBV15,TRBJ2-1,-,-,TGTGCCACTATCACCGGGACGGCATCGAACAATGAGCAGTTCTTC,CATITGTASNNEQFF
TRBV20-1,TRBJ2-7,TRBD1,-,TGCAGTGCTAAGCCGGACAGGGAGAGTTCCTACGAGCAGTACTTC,CSAKPDRESSYEQYF